This T cell receptor beta chain was documented in a study of T cell responses to AZD1222 COVID-19 vaccine. Study-wide results and caveats: There were vaccine-associated CD4 TCRs across spike, dominant at 160-218 and 743-854. Clonal diversity was possibly underestimated, and the donors were mostly white British, with more females. Seropositive AZD1222 recipients at baseline numbered only five or six. The peak T cell response came first, and repertoires were sampled only after it.

TCRdb keeps only in-frame clones here, not all; method: immunoSEQ multiplex PCR. The table records 100,000 to 150,000 clones, around 86% of them present only once. Concerning this clone: Its antigen is currently unknown.

This receptor was taken from an adult in good health. The sample in question was peripheral blood, obtained on day 0 of AZD1222 vaccination.

The CDR3 spells CASSPGGAMYEQYF. The CDR3, as DNA: TGCGCCAGCAGCCCCGGGGGGGCCATGTACGAGCAGTACTTC. The chain employs TRBV5-1 and TRBJ2-7, with 8 positions matching TRBD2. The CDR3 covers 14 residues. The trim removed 4 bases at V and 4 bases at J, leaving 7 bases unmatched. The germline CDR1 and CDR2 sequences are SGHRS and YFSETQ. The full variable domain, rest sourced from reference TRBV5-1 and TRBJ2-7, is KAGVTQTPRYLIKTRGQQVTLSCSPISGHRSVSWYQQTPGQGLQFLFEYFSETQRNKGNFPGRFSGRQFSNSRSEMNVSTLELGDSALYLCASSPGGAMYEQYFGPGTRLTVT.